The TCR beta chain described here comes from a study of post-analysis software for immune sequencing data. Regarding the study as a whole: Significantly lower normalized Chao1 diversity was found in patients with multiple sclerosis relative to controls. About five TRBV segments, including TRBV5-6, TRBV5-1 and TRBV20-1, were more frequent in patients than controls.

The CDR3 is 14 amino acids. Germline lookup yields CDR1 LGHDT and CDR2 YNNKEL (reference sequence). Deletions cut 8 bases from V and 2 bases from J, with 14 bases between. Regarding this clonotype: Its specificity is unknown.

cDNA libraries for TCR beta contained unique molecular identifiers. The T cell input of about 0.9 to 10 million gave roughly 500,000 cDNA molecules. TCRdb reprocessed the PCR reads via MiXCR and lists one record per CDR3 protein. This sample has approximately 770,000 distinct CDR3 sequences, with about 43% found just once. The source material was blood. This sequence was found in a girl aged 5-17 years with multiple sclerosis. This rearrangement joins TRBV3-1 to TRBJ2-3; D is ambiguous. This CDR3 reads CASRPDGFTDTQYF. CDR3 in DNA: TGTGCCAGCCGACCGGACGGATTCACAGATACGCAGTATTTT.